This TCR beta chain was identified during a study of CD8+ T cells in alopecia areata. RNA extraction and reverse transcription yielded cDNA as sequencing template. Measured with immunoSEQ multiplex PCR; TCRdb has only the in-frame clones, and not every one. The sample has tens of thousands of clones; about 45% are singletons. This clone showed up just a few times. CDR3 size: 15 residues. V was cut by 2 bases and J by 4 bases, with 15 bases left in between. CDR1 MNHEY and CDR2 SMNVEV come from the germline V gene (reference sequence). The treatment was: oral pan-JAK inhibitor, 5-10 mg twice daily. The sequence was collected from a human donor with alopecia areata. The sequences come from CD8+ T cells sorted from blood, collected at roughly week 36, from a patient treated with tofacitinib. The V gene is TRBV27, the J gene TRBJ2-7; D call uncertain. CDR3 in amino acids: CASSLRWAGEYEQYF. The CDR3 coding sequence is TGTGCCAGCAGTTTAAGGTGGGCAGGCGAGTACGAGCAGTACTTC.